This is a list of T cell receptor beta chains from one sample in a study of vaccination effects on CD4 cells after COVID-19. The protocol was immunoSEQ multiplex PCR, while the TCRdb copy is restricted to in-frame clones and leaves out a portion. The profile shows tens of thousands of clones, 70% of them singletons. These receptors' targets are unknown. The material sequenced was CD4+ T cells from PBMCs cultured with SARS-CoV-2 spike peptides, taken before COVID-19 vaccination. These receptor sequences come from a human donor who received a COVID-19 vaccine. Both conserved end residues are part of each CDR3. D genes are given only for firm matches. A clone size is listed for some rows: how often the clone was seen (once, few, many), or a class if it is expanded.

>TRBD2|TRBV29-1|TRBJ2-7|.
CSVLAGSSYEQYF
TGCAGCGTCCTAGCGGGAAGCTCCTACGAGCAGTACTTC
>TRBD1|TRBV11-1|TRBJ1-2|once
CASSPRTGTNYGYTF
TGTGCCAGCAGCCCCCGGACAGGGACCAACTATGGCTACACCTTC
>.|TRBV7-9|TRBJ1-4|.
CASSPHSGGEKLFF
TGTGCCAGCAGCCCTCACTCCGGAGGGGAAAAACTGTTTTTT
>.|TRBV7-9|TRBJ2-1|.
CASSLDRWDKTYNEQFF
TGTGCCAGCAGCTTAGATCGGTGGGACAAAACCTACAATGAGCAGTTCTTC
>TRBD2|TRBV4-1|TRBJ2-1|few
CASSQGVAGARYPPYNEQFF
TGCGCCAGCAGCCAAGGTGTAGCGGGGGCGCGCTACCCCCCTTACAATGAGCAGTTCTTC
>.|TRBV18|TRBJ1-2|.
CASSPLESPYGYTF
TGTGCCAGCTCACCACTCGAAAGCCCCTATGGCTACACCTTC
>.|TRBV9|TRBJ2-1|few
CASSYDGSSYNEQFF
TGTGCCAGCAGCTATGACGGGAGCTCCTACAATGAGCAGTTCTTC
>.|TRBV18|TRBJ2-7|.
CASSPNIGTHSYEQYF
TGTGCCAGCTCACCAAATATAGGGACCCACTCCTACGAGCAGTACTTC
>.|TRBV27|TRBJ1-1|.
CASSSRGRNTEAFF
TGTGCCAGCAGTTCCCGGGGGCGGAACACTGAAGCTTTCTTT
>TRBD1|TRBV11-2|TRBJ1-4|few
CASSLARGQGTNEKLFF
TGTGCCAGCAGCCTAGCGAGGGGGCAGGGAACTAATGAAAAACTGTTTTTT
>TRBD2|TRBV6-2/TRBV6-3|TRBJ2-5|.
CASSGGLAGKETQYF
TGTGCCAGCAGTGGGGGACTAGCGGGAAAAGAGACCCAGTACTTC
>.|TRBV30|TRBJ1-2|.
CAWSPPGRNYGYTF
TGTGCCTGGAGTCCTCCGGGACGGAACTATGGCTACACCTTC
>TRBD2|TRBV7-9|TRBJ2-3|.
CASSLGLAGLTDTQYF
TGTGCCAGCAGCCTCGGACTAGCGGGACTCACAGATACGCAGTATTTT
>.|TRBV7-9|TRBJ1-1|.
CASSFGYTEAFF
TGTGCCAGCAGCTTTGGTTATACTGAAGCTTTCTTT
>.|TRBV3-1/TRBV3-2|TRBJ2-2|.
CASNGVAGELFF
TGTGCCAGCAACGGGGTGGCCGGGGAGCTGTTTTTT
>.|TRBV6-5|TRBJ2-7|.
CASKVAGRHEQYF
TGTGCCAGCAAAGTGGCAGGGCGACACGAGCAGTACTTC
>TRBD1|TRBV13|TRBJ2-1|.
CASSGGTGNYNEQFF
TGTGCCAGCAGCGGAGGGACAGGGAACTACAATGAGCAGTTCTTC
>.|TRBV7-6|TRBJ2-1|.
CASSFSGTLSYNEQFF
TGTGCCAGCAGCTTCTCCGGGACATTATCCTACAATGAGCAGTTCTTC
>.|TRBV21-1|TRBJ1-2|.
CASSKRGGLRLANYGYTF
TGTGCCAGCAGCAAAAGGGGCGGGCTCCGCTTAGCTAACTATGGCTACACCTTC
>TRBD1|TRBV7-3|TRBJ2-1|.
CASSRSGGNNEQFF
TGTGCCAGCAGCCGCTCAGGGGGCAACAATGAGCAGTTCTTC
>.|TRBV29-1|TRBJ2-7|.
CSVFKEYF
TGCAGCGTTTTCAAAGAGTACTTC
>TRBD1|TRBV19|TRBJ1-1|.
CASLLEGAGGTRTEAFF
TGTGCCAGCCTCCTTGAAGGGGCAGGGGGGACGAGAACTGAAGCTTTCTTT
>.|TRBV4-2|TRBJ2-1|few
CASSLQGVNNEQFF
TGTGCCAGCAGCCTACAGGGTGTCAACAATGAGCAGTTCTTC